This record concerns one TCR beta chain sequence. This entry comes from a study of blood T cell repertoires in COVID-19. At the level of the study: There were acute and convalescent COVID-19 samples, and they came from the United States, Italy and Spain. Sample material is recorded as cDNA or gDNA derived from T cells, B-cell-depleted T cells, or PBMCs.

In the original analysis: Nucleated cell number was recorded as an estimate derived from reference gene primer amplification. Using immunoSEQ multiplex PCR, the repertoire was profiled, and TCRdb retains in-frame clones only, with some absent. V and J calls and clone size come straight from that table; D and trimming were deduced from the DNA. The repertoire holds tens of thousands of clones, with approximately 90% as singletons. From germline, CDR1 is SGHRS and CDR2 YFSETQ. The CDR3 consists of 16 residues. V lost 4 bases to trimming and J lost 6 bases; unmatched junction nucleotides: 13. This rearrangement joins TRBV5-1 to TRBJ2-3, with 8 bases matching TRBD2. The clonotype comes from a male donor with acute or convalescent COVID-19. Sequences were obtained from peripheral blood. CDR3 protein: CASSGALGGGRDTQYF. The CDR3 nucleotides read TGCGCCAGCAGCGGTGCGCTCGGGGGGGGCCGGGATACGCAGTATTTT.